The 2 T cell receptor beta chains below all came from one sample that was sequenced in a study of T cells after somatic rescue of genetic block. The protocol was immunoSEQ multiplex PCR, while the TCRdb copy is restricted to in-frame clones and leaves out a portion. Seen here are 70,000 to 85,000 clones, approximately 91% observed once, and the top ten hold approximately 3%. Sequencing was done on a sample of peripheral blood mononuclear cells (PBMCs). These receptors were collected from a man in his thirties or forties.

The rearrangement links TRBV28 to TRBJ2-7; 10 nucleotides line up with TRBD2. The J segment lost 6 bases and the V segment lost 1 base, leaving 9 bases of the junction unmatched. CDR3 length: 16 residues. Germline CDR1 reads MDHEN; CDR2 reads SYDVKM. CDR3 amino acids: CASSLYYSSGRAEQYF. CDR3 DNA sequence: TGTGCCAGCAGTTTATACTACTCGAGCGGGAGGGCCGAGCAGTACTTC.

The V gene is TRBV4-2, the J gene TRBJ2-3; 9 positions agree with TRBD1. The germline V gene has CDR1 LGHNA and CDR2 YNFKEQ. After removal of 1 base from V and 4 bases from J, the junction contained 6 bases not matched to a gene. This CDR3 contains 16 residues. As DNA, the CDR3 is TGTGCCAGCAGCCAAGGAGGGGACAGGGTCTCAGATACGCAGTATTTT. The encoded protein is CASSQGGDRVSDTQYF.